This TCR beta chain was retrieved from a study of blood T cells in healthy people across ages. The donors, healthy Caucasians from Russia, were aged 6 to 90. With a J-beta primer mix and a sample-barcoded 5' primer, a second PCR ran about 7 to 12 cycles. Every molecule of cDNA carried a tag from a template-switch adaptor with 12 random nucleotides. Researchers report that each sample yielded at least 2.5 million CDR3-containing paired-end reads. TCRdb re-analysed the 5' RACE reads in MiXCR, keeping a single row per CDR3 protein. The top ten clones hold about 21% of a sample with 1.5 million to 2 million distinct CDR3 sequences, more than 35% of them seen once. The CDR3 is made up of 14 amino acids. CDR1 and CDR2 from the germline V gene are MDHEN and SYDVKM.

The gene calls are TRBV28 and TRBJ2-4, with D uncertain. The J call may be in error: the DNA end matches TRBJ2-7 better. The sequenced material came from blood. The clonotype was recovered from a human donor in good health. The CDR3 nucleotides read TGTGCCAGCAGAGATTCGTCCGGAGTCTACGAGCAGTACTTC. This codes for CASRDSSGVYEQYF.